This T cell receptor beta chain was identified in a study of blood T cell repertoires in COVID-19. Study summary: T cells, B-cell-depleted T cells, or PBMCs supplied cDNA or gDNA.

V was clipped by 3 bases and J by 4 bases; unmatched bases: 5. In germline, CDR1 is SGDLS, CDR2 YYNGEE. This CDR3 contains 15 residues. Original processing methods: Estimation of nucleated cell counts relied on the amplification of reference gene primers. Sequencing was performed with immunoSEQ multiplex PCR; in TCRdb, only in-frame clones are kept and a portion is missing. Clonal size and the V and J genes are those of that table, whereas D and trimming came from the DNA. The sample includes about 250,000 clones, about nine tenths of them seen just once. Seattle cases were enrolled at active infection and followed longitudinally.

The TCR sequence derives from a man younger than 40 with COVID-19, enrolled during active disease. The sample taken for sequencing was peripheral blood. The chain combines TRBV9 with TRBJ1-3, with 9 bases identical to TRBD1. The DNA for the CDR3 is TGTGCCAGCAGCGGGGGACAGGGTGCAGGAAACACCATATATTTT. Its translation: CASSGGQGAGNTIYF.